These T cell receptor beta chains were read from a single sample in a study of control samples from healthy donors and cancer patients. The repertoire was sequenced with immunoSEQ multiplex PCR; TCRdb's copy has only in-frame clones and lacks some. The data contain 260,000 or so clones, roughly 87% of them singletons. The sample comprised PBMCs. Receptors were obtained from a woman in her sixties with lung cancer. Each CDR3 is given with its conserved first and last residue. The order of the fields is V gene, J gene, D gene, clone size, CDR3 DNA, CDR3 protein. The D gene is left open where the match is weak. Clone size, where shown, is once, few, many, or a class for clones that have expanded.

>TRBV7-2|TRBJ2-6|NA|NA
TGTGCCAGCAGCGCCCATGGGGGGCCTGGGGCCAACGTCCTGACTTTC
CASSAHGGPGANVLTF
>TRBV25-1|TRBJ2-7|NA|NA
TGTGCCAGCAGTGATCCCGGGACGTCTCCCTACGAGCAGTACTTC
CASSDPGTSPYEQYF
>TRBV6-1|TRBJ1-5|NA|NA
TGTGCCAGCAGTGAAGGCGGGCAGGGTAGGCAGCCCCAGCATTTT
CASSEGGQGRQPQHF
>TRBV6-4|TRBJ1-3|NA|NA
TGTGCCAGCAGTGACCCACAGGGCCACTCTGGAAACACCATATATTTT
CASSDPQGHSGNTIYF
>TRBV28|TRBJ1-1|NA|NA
TGTGCCAGCAGCGGGGGCGGGGGCGCGTCGTTGTCAGGAGCTTTCTTT
CASSGGGGASLSGAFF
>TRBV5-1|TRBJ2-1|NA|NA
TGCGCCAGTACCCCCCCAGGGGGGGTTTACAATGAGCAGTTCTTC
CASTPPGGVYNEQFF
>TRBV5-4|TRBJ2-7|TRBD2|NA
TGTGCCAGCAGCAAACCGGGACTAGCGGGAGACGAGCAGTACTTC
CASSKPGLAGDEQYF
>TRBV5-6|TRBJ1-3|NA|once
TGTGCCAGCAGCTCCCTGGGCTTCTCTGGAAACACCATATATTTT
CASSSLGFSGNTIYF
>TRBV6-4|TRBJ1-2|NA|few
TGTGCCAGCAGTGGCTCGATGGGCTCGGACATCACCTTC
CASSGSMGSDITF
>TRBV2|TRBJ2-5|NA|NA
TGTGCCAGCAGGGGGGGTGTACAAGAGACCCAGTACTTC
CASRGGVQETQYF
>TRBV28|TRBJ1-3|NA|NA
TGTGCCAGCAGTTTTAGGAGCTCTGGAAACACCATATATTTT
CASSFRSSGNTIYF
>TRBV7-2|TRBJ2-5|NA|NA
TGTGCCAGCAGCTACCGGACTGGGGAGACCCAGTACTTC
CASSYRTGETQYF
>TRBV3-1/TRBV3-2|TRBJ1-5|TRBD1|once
TGTGCCAGCAGCCCCGGGACAGGGGGTAATCAGCCCCAGCATTTT
CASSPGTGGNQPQHF
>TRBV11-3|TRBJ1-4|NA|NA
TGTGCCAGCCCCTCAAGGGAGGGAACTAATGAAAAACTGTTTTTT
CASPSREGTNEKLFF
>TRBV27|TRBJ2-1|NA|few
TGTGCCAGCACCAAACCCGGGCTACACTACAATGAGCAGTTCTTC
CASTKPGLHYNEQFF
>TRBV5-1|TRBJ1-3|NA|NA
TGCGCCAGCAGCAACACCGGGACAGGAAACACCATATATTTT
CASSNTGTGNTIYF
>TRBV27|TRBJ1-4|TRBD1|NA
TGTGCCAGCAGAGTTGAGGGGGCGGCTAATGAAAAACTGTTTTTT
CASRVEGAANEKLFF
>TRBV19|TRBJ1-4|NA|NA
TGTGCCAGTAGTATTTCTGGCAGGGCGGACGAAAAACTGTTTTTT
CASSISGRADEKLFF
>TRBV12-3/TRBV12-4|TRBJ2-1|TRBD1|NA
TGTGCCAGCAGTTTTACGCCTTCCGACAGGGAGTTCTTC
CASSFTPSDREFF
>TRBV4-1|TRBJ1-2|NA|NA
TGCGCCAGCAGCCAAGGCTCCGGGGTTGGCTACACCTTC
CASSQGSGVGYTF
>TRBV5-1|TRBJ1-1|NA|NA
TGCGCCAGCAGCCCAGGGGCCTACACTGAAGCTTTCTTT
CASSPGAYTEAFF
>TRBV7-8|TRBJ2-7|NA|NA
TGTGCCAGCAGCTTAGGGTGGGGAGGGGGCAGCCACCGGTCCTACGAGCAGTACTTC
CASSLGWGGGSHRSYEQYF
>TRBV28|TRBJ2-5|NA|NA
TGTGCCAGCAGTTTATTTGGGGCAGCCCAAGAGACCCAGTACTTC
CASSLFGAAQETQYF
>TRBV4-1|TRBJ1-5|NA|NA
TGCGCCAGCAGCCAAGATTTCCGGGAGGGGCAGCCCCAGCATTTT
CASSQDFREGQPQHF
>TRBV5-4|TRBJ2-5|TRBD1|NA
TGTGCCAGCAGCCCACCCTACCTTAGAGGGACAGGGAGCGGGGAGACCCAGTACTTC
CASSPPYLRGTGSGETQYF
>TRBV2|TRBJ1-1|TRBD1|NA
TGTGCCAGCAGTGGACAGGGGAACACTGAAGCTTTCTTT
CASSGQGNTEAFF
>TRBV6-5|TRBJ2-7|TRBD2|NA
TGTGCCAGCATTAACAGCGGGAGTAACGAGCAGTACTTC
CASINSGSNEQYF
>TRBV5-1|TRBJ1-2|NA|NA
TGCGCCAGCAGCTCCCAACAGGGTAGCGGAATCGGCTACACCTTC
CASSSQQGSGIGYTF
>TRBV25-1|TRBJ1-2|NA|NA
TGTGCCAGCAGCGAGGGGTTTGGCTACACCTTC
CASSEGFGYTF
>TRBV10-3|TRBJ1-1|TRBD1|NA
TGTGCCATCAGGGAGGGGGCGAACACTGAAGCTTTCTTT
CAIREGANTEAFF
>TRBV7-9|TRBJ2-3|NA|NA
TGTGCCAGCAGCTTAGAACAGTACACAGATACGCAGTATTTT
CASSLEQYTDTQYF
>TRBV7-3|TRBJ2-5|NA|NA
TGTGCCAGCAGCCAAGGGGGTGGGATGGAGACCCAGTACTTC
CASSQGGGMETQYF
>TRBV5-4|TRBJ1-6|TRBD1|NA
TGTGCCAGCAGCCGTCAGGGGGAGAGGTCACCCCTCCACTTT
CASSRQGERSPLHF
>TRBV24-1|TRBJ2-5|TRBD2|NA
TGTGCCACCAGTGATTGGACTAGCGGGACTATTGAGACCCAGTACTTC
CATSDWTSGTIETQYF
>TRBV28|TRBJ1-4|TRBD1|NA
TGTGCCAGCATAGGACAGGGGGGGGGAGAAAAACTGTTTTTT
CASIGQGGGEKLFF
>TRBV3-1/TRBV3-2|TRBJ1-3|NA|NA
TGTGCCAGCAGCCAAACACAGCTCTCTGGAAACACCATATATTTT
CASSQTQLSGNTIYF
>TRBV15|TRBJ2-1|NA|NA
TGTGCCACCAGCGACCGAAGGAATGAGCAGTTCTTC
CATSDRRNEQFF
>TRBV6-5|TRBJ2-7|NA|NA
TGTGCCTGCCGGACTGGTTGGGACGAGCAGTACTTC
CACRTGWDEQYF
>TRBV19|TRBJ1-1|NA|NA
TGTGCCAGTATAACAGGCGGGAACACTGAAGCTTTCTTT
CASITGGNTEAFF
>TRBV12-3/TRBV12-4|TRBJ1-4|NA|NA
TGTGCCAGCTCGGTGGGGGGGAAAAAACTGTTTTTT
CASSVGGKKLFF
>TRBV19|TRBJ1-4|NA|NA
TGTGCCAGTAGCCCACTACCCCCTCCGGACCAAGGGGAAAAACTGTTTTTT
CASSPLPPPDQGEKLFF
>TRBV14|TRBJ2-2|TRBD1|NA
TGTGCCAGCAGCCAAAGATACAGGGGGGCCGGGGAGCTGTTTTTT
CASSQRYRGAGELFF
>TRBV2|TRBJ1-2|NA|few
TGTGCCAGCAGTGAAAGGGGCAGCTCTAGAGGCTACACCTTC
CASSERGSSRGYTF
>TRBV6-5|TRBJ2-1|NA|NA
TGTGCCAGCAGGGGGTCGGGGGAGTATTTTAATGAGCAGTTCTTC
CASRGSGEYFNEQFF
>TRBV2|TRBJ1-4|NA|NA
TGTGCCAGCAGCGGGGCGGGTGAAAAACTGTTTTTT
CASSGAGEKLFF